These 4 T cell receptor beta chains were sequenced from one sample in a study of response to subunit inactivated influenza vaccine. TCRdb re-derived calls from the RT-PCR reads in MiXCR, one entry per CDR3 protein. Found here are around 530,000 distinct CDR3 sequences, about 15% of them singletons; the top ten hold 2.5% to 3.5%. The specimen comprised CD4+ T cells sorted from PBMCs, sampled around 25 months after vaccination. These receptors were collected from a man in his fifties or sixties who received an inactivated influenza vaccine.

V and J are TRBV6-2 or TRBV6-3 and TRBJ1-5, with D maybe TRBD1 (5 bases). The CDR3 consists of 16 residues. Trimming removed 6 bases at V and 2 bases at J, with 17 bases between. Germline CDR1 is MNHEY and CDR2 is SVGEGT. CDR3 sequence (DNA): TGTGCCAGCAGACCAGGGACTGACTATGGCAATCAGCCCCAGCATTTT. This codes for CASRPGTDYGNQPQHF.

The V gene is TRBV23-1, the J gene TRBJ2-7; D perhaps matches TRBD2 (5 bases). TRBV23-1 is an ORF, and what it does is uncertain. V lost 2 bases, J lost 7 bases, and 18 bases lay in between. This CDR3 is 15 amino acids long. This chain's CDR3 is CASSQPDGIYYEQYF. CDR3 coding DNA: TGCGCCAGCAGTCAACCAGACGGGATATATTATGAGCAGTACTTC.

This chain joins TRBV16 and TRBJ1-2; no firm D call. Trimming pared 4 bases from V and 8 bases from J, leaving 17 bases between. The CDR3 is 14 amino acids. CDR1 KGHSY and CDR2 FQNENV come from the germline V gene. This CDR3 is CASSPYGVRVGYTF. In DNA form, the CDR3 reads TGTGCCAGCAGCCCGTACGGAGTTCGAGTAGGCTACACCTTC. Looking up the rest from reference TRBV16 and TRBJ1-2 gives the full variable domain: GEEVAQTPKHLVRGEGQKAKLYCAPIKGHSYVFWYQQVLKNEFKFLISFQNENVFDETGMPKERFSAKCLPNSPCSLEIQATKLEDSAVYFCASSPYGVRVGYTFGSGTRLTVV.

The chain is built from TRBV7-2 and TRBJ1-2; perhaps TRBD1 as D (6 bases). Germline V gives CDR1 SGHTA, CDR2 FQGNSA. The ends were cut back, 2 bases at V and 5 bases at J, with 15 bases in the middle. This CDR3 region has 15 residues. The CDR3 region is CASSLSRTQGYGYTF. CDR3 coding DNA: TGTGCCAGCAGCTTATCACGCACACAGGGTTATGGCTACACCTTC. The full variable domain, in which reference TRBV7-2 and TRBJ1-2 provide the parts outside the CDR3, is GAGVSQSPSNKVTEKGKDVELRCDPISGHTALYWYRQSLGQGLEFLIYFQGNSAPDKSGLPSDRFSAERTGGSVSTLTIQRTQQEDSAVYLCASSLSRTQGYGYTFGSGTRLTVV.